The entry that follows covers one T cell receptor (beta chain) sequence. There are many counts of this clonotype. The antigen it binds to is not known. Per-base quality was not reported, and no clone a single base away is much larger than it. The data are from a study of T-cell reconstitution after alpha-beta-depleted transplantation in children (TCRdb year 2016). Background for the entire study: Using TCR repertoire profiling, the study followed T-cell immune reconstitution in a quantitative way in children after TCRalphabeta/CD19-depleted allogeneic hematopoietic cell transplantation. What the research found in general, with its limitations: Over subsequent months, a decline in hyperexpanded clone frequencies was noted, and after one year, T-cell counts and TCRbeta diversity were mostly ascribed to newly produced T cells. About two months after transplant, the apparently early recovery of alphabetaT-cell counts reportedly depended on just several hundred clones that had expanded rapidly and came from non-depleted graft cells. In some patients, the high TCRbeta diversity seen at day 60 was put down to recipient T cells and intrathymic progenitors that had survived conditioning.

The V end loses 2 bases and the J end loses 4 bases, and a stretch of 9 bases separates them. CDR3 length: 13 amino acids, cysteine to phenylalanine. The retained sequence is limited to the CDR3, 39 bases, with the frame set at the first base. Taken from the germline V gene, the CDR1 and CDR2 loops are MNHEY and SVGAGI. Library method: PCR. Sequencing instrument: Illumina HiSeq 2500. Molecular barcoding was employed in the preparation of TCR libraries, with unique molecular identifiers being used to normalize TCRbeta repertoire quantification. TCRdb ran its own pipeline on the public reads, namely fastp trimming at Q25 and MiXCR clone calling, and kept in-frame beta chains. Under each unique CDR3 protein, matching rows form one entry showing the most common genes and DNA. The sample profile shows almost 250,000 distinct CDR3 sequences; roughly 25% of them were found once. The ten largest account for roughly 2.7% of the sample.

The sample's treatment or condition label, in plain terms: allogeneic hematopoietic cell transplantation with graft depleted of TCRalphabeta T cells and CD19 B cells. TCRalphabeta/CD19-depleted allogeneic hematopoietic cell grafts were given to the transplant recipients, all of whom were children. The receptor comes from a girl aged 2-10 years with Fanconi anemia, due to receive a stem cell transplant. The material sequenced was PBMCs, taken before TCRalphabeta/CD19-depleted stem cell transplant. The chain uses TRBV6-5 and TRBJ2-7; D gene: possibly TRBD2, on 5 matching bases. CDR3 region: CASSYGGHYEQYF. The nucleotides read TGTGCCAGCAGTTACGGCGGGCATTACGAGCAGTACTTC.